This T cell receptor (beta chain) was observed in a study of T cell responses to AZD1222 COVID-19 vaccine. Study-wide findings and caveats: Vaccination with two AZD1222 doses was followed by a rise in Spike-specific TCR breadth and depth. At baseline, just five to seven AZD1222 recipients tested seropositive.

The CDR3 is 15 residues long. The J segment lost 9 bases and the V segment lost 4 bases, leaving 7 bases of the junction unmatched. CDR1 is SNHLY and CDR2 is FYNNEI in the germline V gene. With regard to this clone: Its antigen is still unknown.

Libraries were prepared by immunoSEQ multiplex PCR; TCRdb keeps only in-frame clonotypes and omits some of them. The table records around 120,000 clones, about 88% of them present only once. The TCR was taken from an adult in good health. This chain connects TRBV2 to TRBJ2-5; 14 bases map to TRBD2. The sample here was peripheral blood, taken on day 0 of MenACWY control vaccination. The CDR3 nucleotides are TGTGCCAGCAGTGGGACTAGCGGGAGGCCATCCCCCCAGTACTTC. Translating it yields CASSGTSGRPSPQYF.